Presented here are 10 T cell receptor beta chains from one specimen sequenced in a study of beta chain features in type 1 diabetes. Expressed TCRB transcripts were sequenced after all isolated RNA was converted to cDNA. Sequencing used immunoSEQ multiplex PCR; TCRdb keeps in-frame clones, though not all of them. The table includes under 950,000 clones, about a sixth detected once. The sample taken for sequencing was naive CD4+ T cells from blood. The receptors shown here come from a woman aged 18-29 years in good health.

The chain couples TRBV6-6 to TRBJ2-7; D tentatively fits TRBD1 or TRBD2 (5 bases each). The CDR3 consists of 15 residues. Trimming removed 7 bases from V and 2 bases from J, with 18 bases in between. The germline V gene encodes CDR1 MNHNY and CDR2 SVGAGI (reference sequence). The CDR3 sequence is CASNDDGDATYEQYF. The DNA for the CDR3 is TGTGCCAGCAACGATGACGGGGACGCCACCTACGAGCAGTACTTC.

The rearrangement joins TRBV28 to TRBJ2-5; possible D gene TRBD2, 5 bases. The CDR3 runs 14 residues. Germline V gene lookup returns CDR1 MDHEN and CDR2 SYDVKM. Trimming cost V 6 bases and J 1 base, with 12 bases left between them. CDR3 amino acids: CASSPRGRQETQYF. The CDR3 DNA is TGTGCCAGCAGCCCCCGGGGTCGCCAAGAGACCCAGTACTTC.

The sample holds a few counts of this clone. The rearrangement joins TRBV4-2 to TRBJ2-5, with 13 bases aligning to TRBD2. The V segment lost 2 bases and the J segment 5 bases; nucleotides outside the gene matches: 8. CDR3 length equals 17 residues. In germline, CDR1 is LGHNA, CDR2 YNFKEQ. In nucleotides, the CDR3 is TGTGCCAGCAGCCAAAAGACTAGCGGGAGGATCGGGGAGACCCAGTACTTC. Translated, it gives CASSQKTSGRIGETQYF.

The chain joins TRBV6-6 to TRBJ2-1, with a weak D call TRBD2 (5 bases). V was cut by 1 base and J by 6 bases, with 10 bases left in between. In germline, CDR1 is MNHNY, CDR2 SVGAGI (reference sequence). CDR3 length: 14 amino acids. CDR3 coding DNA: TGTGCCAGCAGTTACTTAGGACTCCCCAATGAGCAGTTCTTC. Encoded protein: CASSYLGLPNEQFF.

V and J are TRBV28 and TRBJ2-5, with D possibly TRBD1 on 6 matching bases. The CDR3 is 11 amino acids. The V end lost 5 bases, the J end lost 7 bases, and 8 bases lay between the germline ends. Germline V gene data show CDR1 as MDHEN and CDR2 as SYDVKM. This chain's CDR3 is CASSLQGTQYF. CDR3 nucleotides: TGTGCCAGCAGTCTACAGGGGACCCAGTACTTC.

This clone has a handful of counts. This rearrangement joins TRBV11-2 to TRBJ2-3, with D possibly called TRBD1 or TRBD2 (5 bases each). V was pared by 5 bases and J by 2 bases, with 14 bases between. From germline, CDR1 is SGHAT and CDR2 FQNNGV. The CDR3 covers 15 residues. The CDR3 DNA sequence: TGTGCCAGCAGCAGAAGTTTGGGGGTCACAGATACGCAGTATTTT. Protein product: CASSRSLGVTDTQYF.

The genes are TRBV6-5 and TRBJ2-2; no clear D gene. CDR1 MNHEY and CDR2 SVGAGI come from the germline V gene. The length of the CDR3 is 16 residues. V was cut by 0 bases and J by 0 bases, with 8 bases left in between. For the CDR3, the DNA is TGTGCCAGCAGTTACTCCAGGCTTCCGAACACCGGGGAGCTGTTTTTT. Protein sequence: CASSYSRLPNTGELFF.

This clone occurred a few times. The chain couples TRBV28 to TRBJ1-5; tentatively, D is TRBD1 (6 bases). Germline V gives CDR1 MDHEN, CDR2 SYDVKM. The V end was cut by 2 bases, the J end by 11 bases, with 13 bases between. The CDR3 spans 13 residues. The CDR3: CASSLAGGLTQHF. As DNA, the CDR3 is TGTGCCAGCAGTTTAGCTGGGGGGCTTACCCAGCATTTT.

CDR3 DNA sequence: TGTGCCAGCAGTTTAAGTTTCGGAGTTGAGCAGTTCTTC. Residues: CASSLSFGVEQFF. The V and J genes are TRBV28 and TRBJ2-1; D is ambiguous. V dropped 2 bases and J dropped 9 bases, with 11 bases sitting between them. The CDR3 consists of 13 residues. Germline CDR1 and CDR2: MDHEN and SYDVKM.

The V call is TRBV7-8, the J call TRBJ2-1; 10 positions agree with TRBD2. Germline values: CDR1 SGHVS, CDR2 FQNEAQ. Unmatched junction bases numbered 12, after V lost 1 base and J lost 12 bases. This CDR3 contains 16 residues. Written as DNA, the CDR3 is TGTGCCAGCAGCTTAGGGACTAGCGGAAGCCCAGGGGGGCAGTTCTTC. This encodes CASSLGTSGSPGGQFF.